The rows below give T cell receptor beta chains drawn from one sample of a study of T cell repertoires in cytomegalovirus infection. The antigens these receptors bind are not known. TCRdb re-analysed the reads in MiXCR, keeping a single row per CDR3 protein. The sample has 100,000 to 150,000 distinct CDR3 sequences, under 30% seen once. Sequenced input: PBMCs, sequenced either directly or after in vitro stimulation (not recorded which). The receptor set was obtained from a human donor in good health (CMV status not recorded). Some clones in this sample may be carry-over from other donors' samples. Both conserved end residues are part of each CDR3. A D gene is named only where the DNA matches it firmly. Some rows mark clone size as missing; the rest say once, few, many or name a class of expanded clone.

TRBJ1-4,many,.,TRBV7-2,TGTGCCAGCAGCCCCCCCTCAAACAGGGATACTAATGAAAAACTGTTTTTT,CASSPPSNRDTNEKLFF
TRBJ2-7,.,.,TRBV20-1,TGCAGTGCTAGCCACGCTAGCTCCTACGAGCAGTACTTC,CSASHASSYEQYF
TRBJ2-1,.,TRBD2,TRBV30,TGTGCCTGGAGTGGAATTCGGACTAGCGGGCACAATGAGCAGTTCTTC,CAWSGIRTSGHNEQFF
TRBJ1-1,.,.,TRBV6-2/TRBV6-3,TGTGCCAGCATCGGTTCAGGGAACACTGAAGCTTTCTTT,CASIGSGNTEAFF
TRBJ2-1,many,.,TRBV7-8,TGTGCCAGCAGCTTCCGACTAGTGGGTGAGCAGTTCTTC,CASSFRLVGEQFF
TRBJ1-6,.,.,TRBV7-2,TGTGCCAGCAGCTTATCGACAGGTGCTAATTCACCCCTCCACTTT,CASSLSTGANSPLHF
TRBJ2-1,.,TRBD2,TRBV5-4,TGTGCCAGCAGCTTGGCCGGGACTAGGTTCCCAAATGAGCAGTTCTTC,CASSLAGTRFPNEQFF
TRBJ2-1,.,.,TRBV11-3,TGTGCCAGCAGCTTATCAGGGGCTGGGGGCAATGAGCAGTTCTTC,CASSLSGAGGNEQFF
TRBJ2-7,many,.,TRBV20-1,TGCAGTGCTAGAGACCGGAGCGGGTCCTCCTACGAGCAGTACTTC,CSARDRSGSSYEQYF
TRBJ2-3,once,.,TRBV2,TGTGCCATGACCCTGAGCACAGATACGCAGTATTTT,CAMTLSTDTQYF
TRBJ2-2,.,TRBD1,TRBV7-2,TGTGCCAGCAGCTTATGGGACAGGGAAACCGGGGAGCTGTCTTTT,CASSLWDRETGELSF
TRBJ2-7,.,.,TRBV3-1,TGTGCCAGCAGCCAAGGGCGAGGAAACGAGCAGTACTTC,CASSQGRGNEQYF
TRBJ1-2,many,.,TRBV7-9,TGTGCCAGCAGCGGCTACAGGACAGTAAACTATGGCTACACCTTC,CASSGYRTVNYGYTF
TRBJ2-1,.,.,TRBV6-2/TRBV6-3,TGTGCCAGCAGTTACTCCCGTGGGCAGGCGCCAATCAATGAGCAGTTCTTC,CASSYSRGQAPINEQFF
TRBJ1-1,.,.,TRBV6-6,TGTGCCAGCAGTAAGAGGACTATGGAAGCTTTCTTT,CASSKRTMEAFF
TRBJ2-1,few,TRBD2,TRBV7-2,TGTGCCAGCAGCTCCGCGAGCGGGAGAGGGGACAATGAGCAGTTCTTC,CASSSASGRGDNEQFF
TRBJ1-5,.,.,TRBV27,TGTGCCAGCAGTTCTGAGGGGTATCAGCCCCAGCATTTT,CASSSEGYQPQHF
TRBJ2-7,.,TRBD2,TRBV28,TGTGCCAGCACGGGTGCTAGCGGGACCCGCTCGCCTTCCTACGAGCAGTACTTC,CASTGASGTRSPSYEQYF
TRBJ1-5,.,TRBD1,TRBV6-2/TRBV6-3,TGTGCCAGCACCTTGACAGGGCCCTGGTATCAGCCCCAGCATTTT,CASTLTGPWYQPQHF
TRBJ2-3,.,.,TRBV29-1,TGCAGCGTTGCCCCGGGGGCGAGCACAGATACGCAGTATTTT,CSVAPGASTDTQYF
TRBJ1-1,many,.,TRBV19,TGTGCCAGTAGTATAGGGTTCGGGCAAGACTACACTGAAGCTTTCTTT,CASSIGFGQDYTEAFF
TRBJ2-3,.,.,TRBV7-9,TGTGCCAGCAGCTTCAGGGACACAGATACGCAGTATTTT,CASSFRDTDTQYF
TRBJ1-4,once,.,TRBV11-2,TGTGCCAGCAGCTTAGATCCAGGGGAAAAACTGTTTTTT,CASSLDPGEKLFF
TRBJ1-4,.,TRBD1,TRBV7-6,TGTGCCAGCAGCTTAGCGGGGACAGCAACTAATGAAAAACTGTTTTTT,CASSLAGTATNEKLFF